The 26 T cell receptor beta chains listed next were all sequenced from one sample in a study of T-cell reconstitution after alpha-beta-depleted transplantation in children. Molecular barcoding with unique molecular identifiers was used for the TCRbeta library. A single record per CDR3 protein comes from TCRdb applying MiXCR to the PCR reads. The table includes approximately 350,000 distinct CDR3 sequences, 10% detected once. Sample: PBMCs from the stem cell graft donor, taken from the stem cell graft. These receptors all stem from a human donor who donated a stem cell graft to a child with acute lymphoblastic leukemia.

The CDR3 sequence is CASSQGTRGNEQYF. In nucleotides, the CDR3 is TGTGCCAGCAGCCAAGGTACCAGAGGAAACGAGCAGTACTTC. V usage is TRBV7-9 and J usage is TRBJ2-7; no firm D call. Trimming stripped 5 bases from V and 5 bases from J, with 16 bases between. Germline V gives CDR1 SEHNR, CDR2 FQNEAQ (reference sequence). The length of the CDR3 is 14 residues.

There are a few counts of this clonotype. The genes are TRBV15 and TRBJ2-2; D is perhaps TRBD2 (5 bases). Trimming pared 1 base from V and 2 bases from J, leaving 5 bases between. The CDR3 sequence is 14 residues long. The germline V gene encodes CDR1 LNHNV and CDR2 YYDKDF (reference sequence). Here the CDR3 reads CATSRAGNTGELFF. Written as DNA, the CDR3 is TGTGCCACCAGCAGAGCGGGAAACACCGGGGAGCTGTTTTTT.

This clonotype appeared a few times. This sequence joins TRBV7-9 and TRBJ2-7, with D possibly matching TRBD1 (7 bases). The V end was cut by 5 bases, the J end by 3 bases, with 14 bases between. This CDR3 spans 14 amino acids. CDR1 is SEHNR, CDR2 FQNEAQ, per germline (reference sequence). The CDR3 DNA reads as TGTGCCAGCAGCGGAATCCAGGGGGGCTACGAGCAGTACTTC. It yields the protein CASSGIQGGYEQYF.

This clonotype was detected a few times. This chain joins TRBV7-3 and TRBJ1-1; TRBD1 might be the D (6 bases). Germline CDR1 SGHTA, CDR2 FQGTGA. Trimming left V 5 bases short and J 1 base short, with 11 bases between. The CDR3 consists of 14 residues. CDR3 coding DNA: TGTGCCAGCAGCCATCGGGGGGCGAACACTGAAGCTTTCTTT. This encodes CASSHRGANTEAFF. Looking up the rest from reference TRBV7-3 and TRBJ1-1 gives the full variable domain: GAGVSQTPSNKVTEKGKYVELRCDPISGHTALYWYRQSLGQGPEFLIYFQGTGAADDSGLPNDRFFAVRPEGSVSTLKIQRTERGDSAVYLCASSHRGANTEAFFGQGTRLTVV.

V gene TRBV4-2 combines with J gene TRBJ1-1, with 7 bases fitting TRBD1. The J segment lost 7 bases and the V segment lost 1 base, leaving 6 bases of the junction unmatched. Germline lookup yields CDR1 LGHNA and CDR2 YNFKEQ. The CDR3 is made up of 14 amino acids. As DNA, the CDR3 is TGTGCCAGCAGCCAAGCCCGGACAGGTGTTGAAGCTTTCTTT. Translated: CASSQARTGVEAFF.

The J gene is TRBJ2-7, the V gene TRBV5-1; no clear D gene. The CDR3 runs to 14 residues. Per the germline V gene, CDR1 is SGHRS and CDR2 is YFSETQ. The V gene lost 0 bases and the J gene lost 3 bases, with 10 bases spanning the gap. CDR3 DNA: TGCGCCAGCAGCTTGGGAAACGGGCACTACGAGCAGTACTTC. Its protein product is CASSLGNGHYEQYF.

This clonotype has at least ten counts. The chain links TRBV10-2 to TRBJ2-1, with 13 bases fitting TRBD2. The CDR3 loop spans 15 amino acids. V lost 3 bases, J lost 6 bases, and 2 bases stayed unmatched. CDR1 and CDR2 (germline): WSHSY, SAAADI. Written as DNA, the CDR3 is TGCGCCAGCAGTGATACTAGCGGGAGGGGCAATGAGCAGTTCTTC. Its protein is CASSDTSGRGNEQFF.

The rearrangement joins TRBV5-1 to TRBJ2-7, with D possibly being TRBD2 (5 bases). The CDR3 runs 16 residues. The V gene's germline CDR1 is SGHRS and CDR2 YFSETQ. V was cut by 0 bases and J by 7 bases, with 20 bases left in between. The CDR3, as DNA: TGCGCCAGCAGCTTGGACTCCGCAGGTAGCTCGGGGGAGCAGTACTTC. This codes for CASSLDSAGSSGEQYF.

In DNA, the CDR3 is TGTGCCAGCACCCGAGGACCTCGGCAGTACTTC. Protein product: CASTRGPRQYF. The rearrangement links TRBV28 to TRBJ2-7; no clear D. Trimming removed 7 bases at V and 9 bases at J, with 13 bases between. The CDR3 sequence is 11 residues long. Germline CDR1 reads MDHEN; CDR2 reads SYDVKM.

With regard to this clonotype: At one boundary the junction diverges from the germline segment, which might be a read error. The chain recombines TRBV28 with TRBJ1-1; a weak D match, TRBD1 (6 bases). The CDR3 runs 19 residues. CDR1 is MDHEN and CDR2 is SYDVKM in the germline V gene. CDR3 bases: TGTGCCTGCAGTTCCCCCTCGTTCAGGGGTAAGGGGGTTGACACTGAAGCTTTCTTT. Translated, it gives CACSSPSFRGKGVDTEAFF.

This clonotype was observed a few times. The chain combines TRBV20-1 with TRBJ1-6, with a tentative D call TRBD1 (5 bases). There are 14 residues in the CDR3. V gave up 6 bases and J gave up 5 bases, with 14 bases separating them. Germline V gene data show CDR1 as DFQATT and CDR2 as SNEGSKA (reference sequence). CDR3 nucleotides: TGCAGTGCCCGGGACCTGATGGATAATTCACCCCTCCACTTT. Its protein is CSARDLMDNSPLHF.

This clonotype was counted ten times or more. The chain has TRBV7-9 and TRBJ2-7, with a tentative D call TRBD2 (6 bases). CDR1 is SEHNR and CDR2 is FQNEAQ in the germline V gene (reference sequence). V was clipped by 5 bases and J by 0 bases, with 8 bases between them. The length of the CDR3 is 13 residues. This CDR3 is CASSRGSSYEQYF. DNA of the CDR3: TGTGCCAGCAGCCGGGGGTCCTCCTACGAGCAGTACTTC.

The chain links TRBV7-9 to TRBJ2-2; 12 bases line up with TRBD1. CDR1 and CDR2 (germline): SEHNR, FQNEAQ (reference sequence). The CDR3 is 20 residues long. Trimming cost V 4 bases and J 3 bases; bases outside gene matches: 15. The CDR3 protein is CASSSSSGQGAYGYTGELFF. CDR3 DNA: TGTGCCAGCAGCTCCTCCTCGGGACAGGGGGCTTATGGGTACACCGGGGAGCTGTTTTTT.

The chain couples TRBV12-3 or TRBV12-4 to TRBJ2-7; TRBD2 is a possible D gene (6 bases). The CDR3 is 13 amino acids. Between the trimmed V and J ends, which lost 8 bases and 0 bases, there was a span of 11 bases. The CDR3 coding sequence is TGTGCCAGCTGGGACTCCCGCTCCTACGAGCAGTACTTC. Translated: CASWDSRSYEQYF.

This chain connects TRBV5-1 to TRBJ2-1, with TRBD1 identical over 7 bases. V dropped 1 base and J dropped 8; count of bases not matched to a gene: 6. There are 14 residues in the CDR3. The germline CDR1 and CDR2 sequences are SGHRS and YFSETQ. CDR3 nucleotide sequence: TGCGCCAGCAGCTTGTTAGGTAGGGGGCATGAGCAGTTCTTC. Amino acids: CASSLLGRGHEQFF.

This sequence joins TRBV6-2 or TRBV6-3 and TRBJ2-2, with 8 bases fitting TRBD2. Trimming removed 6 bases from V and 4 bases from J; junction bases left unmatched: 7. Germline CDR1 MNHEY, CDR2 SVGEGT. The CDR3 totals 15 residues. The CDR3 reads CASRTSGRPTGELFF. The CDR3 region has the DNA TGTGCCAGCAGAACGAGCGGGAGACCCACCGGGGAGCTGTTTTTT.

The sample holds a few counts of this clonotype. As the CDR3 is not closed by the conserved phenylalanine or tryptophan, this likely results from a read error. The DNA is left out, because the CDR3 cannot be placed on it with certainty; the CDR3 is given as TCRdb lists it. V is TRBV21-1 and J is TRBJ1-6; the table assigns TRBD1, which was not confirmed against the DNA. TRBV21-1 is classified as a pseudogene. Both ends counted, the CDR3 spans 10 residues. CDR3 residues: CASSKKGAIR.

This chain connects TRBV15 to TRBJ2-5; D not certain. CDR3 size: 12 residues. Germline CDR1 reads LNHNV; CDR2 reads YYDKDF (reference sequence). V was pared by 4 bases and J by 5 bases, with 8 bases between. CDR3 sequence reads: CATSTHLETQYF. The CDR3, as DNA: TGTGCCACCAGCACCCATCTTGAGACCCAGTACTTC.

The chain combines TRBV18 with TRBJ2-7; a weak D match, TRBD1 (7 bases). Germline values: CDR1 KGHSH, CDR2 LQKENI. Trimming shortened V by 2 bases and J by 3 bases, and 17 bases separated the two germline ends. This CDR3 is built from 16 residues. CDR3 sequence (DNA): TGTGCCAGCTCACCAACCCCGGGACAGCGGGTCTACGAGCAGTACTTC. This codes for CASSPTPGQRVYEQYF. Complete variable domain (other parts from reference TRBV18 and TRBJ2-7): NAGVMQNPRHLVRRRGQEARLRCSPMKGHSHVYWYRQLPEEGLKFMVYLQKENIIDESGMPKERFSAEFPKEGPSILRIQQVVRGDSAAYFCASSPTPGQRVYEQYFGPGTRLTVT.

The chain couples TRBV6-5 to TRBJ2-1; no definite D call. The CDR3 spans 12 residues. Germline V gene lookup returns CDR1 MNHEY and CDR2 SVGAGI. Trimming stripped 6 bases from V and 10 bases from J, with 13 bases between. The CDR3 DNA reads TGTGCCAGCAGAGCGCCTCTGGGGGAGCAGTTCTTC. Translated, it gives CASRAPLGEQFF.

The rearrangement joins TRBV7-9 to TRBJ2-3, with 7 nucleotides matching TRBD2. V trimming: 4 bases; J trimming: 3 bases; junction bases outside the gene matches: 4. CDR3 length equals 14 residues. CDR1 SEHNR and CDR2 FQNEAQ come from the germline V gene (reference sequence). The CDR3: CASSSLASTDTQYF. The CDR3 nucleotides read TGTGCCAGCAGCTCACTAGCGTCAACAGATACGCAGTATTTT.

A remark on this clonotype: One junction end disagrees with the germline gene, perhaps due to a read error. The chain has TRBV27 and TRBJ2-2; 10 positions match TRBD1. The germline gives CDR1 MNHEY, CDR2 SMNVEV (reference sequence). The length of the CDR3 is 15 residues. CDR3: CASSSGQGNAGELFF. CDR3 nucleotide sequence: TGTGCCAGCAGTTCGGGACAGGGGAACGCCGGGGAGCTGTTTTTT.

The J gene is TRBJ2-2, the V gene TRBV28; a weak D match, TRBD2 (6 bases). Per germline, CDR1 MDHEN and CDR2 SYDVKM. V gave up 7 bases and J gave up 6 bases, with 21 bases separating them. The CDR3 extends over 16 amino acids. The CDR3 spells CASNPFGTFRAGELFF. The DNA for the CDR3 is TGTGCCAGCAACCCCTTCGGGACTTTTCGTGCCGGGGAGCTGTTTTTT. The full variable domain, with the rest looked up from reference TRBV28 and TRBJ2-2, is DVKVTQSSRYLVKRTGEKVFLECVQDMDHENMFWYRQDPGLGLRLIYFSYDVKMKEKGDIPEGYSVSREKKERFSLILESASTNQTSMYLCASNPFGTFRAGELFFGEGSRLTVL.

This CDR3 is CASSAREGITEAFF. CDR3 in DNA: TGTGCCAGCAGTGCCAGAGAAGGTATCACTGAAGCTTTCTTT. The rearrangement joins TRBV7-9 to TRBJ1-1; no clear D. The CDR3 has 14 amino acids. Germline-derived CDR1 and CDR2 are SEHNR and FQNEAQ (reference sequence). Between the trimmed V and J ends, which lost 6 bases and 4 bases, there was a span of 15 bases.

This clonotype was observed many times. The CDR3 protein is CASRWAGLAGASSYEQYF. The CDR3 DNA follows: TGTGCCAGCAGATGGGCAGGTCTAGCGGGAGCTTCCTCCTACGAGCAGTACTTC. The chain has TRBV28 and TRBJ2-7, with TRBD2 matching over 10 bases. This CDR3 has 18 residues. Germline V CDR1 and CDR2: MDHEN, SYDVKM. After removal of 6 bases from V and 0 bases from J, the junction contained 14 bases not matched to a gene.

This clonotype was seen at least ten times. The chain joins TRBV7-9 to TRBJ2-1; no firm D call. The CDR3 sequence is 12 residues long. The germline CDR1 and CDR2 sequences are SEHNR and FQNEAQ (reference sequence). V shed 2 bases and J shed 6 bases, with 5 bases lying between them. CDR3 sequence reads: CASSLRGNEQFF. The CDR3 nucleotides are TGTGCCAGCAGCTTAAGAGGCAATGAGCAGTTCTTC.